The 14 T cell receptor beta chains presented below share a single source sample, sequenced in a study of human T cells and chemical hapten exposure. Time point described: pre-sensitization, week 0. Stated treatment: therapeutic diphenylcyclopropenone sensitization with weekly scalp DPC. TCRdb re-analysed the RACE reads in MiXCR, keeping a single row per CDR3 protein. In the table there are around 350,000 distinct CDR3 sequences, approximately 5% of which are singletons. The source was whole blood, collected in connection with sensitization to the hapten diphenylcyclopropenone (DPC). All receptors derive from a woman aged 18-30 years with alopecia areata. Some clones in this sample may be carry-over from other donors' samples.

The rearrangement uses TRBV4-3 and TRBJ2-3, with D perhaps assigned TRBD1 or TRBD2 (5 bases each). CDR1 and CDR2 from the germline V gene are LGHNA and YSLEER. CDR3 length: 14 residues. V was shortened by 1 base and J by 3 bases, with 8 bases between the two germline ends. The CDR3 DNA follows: TGCGCCAGCAGCCAAGGGGACGGGACAGATACGCAGTATTTT. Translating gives CASSQGDGTDTQYF.

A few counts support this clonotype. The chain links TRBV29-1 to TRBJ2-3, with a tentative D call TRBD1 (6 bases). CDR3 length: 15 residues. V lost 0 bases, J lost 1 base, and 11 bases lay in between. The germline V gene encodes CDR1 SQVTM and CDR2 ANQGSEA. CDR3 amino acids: CSVEDPDSRTDTQYF. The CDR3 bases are TGCAGCGTTGAAGATCCGGACAGCCGCACAGATACGCAGTATTTT.

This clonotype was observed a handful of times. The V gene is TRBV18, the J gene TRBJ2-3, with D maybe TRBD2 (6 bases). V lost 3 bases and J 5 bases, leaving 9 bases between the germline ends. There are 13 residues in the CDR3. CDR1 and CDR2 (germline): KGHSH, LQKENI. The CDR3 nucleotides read TGTGCCAGCTCACCCCGCGGGGAAGATACGCAGTATTTT. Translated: CASSPRGEDTQYF.

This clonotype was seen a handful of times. CDR3 nucleotide sequence: TGTGCCAGCAGTTTACAGGATACTAGCACAGATACGCAGTATTTT. Translation: CASSLQDTSTDTQYF. The V and J genes are TRBV27 and TRBJ2-3; unclear D gene. Per the germline V gene, CDR1 is MNHEY and CDR2 is SMNVEV (reference sequence). The CDR3 is 15 amino acids. Trimming stripped 2 bases from V and 0 bases from J, with 9 bases between.

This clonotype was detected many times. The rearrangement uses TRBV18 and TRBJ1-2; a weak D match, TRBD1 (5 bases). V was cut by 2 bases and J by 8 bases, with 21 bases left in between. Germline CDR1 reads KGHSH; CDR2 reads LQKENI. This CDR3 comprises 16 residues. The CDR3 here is CASSPGRQTSYGGYTF. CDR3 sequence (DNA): TGTGCCAGCTCACCAGGGAGACAGACGTCCTATGGGGGCTACACCTTC. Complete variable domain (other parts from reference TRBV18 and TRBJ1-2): NAGVMQNPRHLVRRRGQEARLRCSPMKGHSHVYWYRQLPEEGLKFMVYLQKENIIDESGMPKERFSAEFPKEGPSILRIQQVVRGDSAAYFCASSPGRQTSYGGYTFGSGTRLTVV.

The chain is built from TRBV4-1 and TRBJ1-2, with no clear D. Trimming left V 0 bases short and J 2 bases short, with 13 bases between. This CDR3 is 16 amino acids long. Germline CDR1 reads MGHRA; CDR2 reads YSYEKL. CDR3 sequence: CASSQDEQTQNYGYTF. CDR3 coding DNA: TGCGCCAGCAGCCAAGATGAGCAGACCCAGAACTATGGCTACACCTTC.

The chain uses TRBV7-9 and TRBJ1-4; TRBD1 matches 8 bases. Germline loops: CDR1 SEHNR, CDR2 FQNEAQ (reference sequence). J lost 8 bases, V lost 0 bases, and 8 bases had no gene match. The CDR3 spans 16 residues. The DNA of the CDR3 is TGTGCCAGCAGCTTAGCGCAGGGGGCGTGGAGCGAAAAACTGTTTTTT. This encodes CASSLAQGAWSEKLFF. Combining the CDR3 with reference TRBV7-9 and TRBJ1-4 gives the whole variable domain DTGVSQNPRHKITKRGQNVTFRCDPISEHNRLYWYRQTLGQGPEFLTYFQNEAQLEKSRLLSDRFSAERPKGSFSTLEIQRTEQGDSAMYLCASSLAQGAWSEKLFFGSGTQLSVL.

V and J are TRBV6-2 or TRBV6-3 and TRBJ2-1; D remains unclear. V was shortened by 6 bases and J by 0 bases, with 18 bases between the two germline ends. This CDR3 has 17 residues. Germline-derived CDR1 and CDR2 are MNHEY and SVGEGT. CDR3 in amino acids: CASSNSLGYSSYNEQFF. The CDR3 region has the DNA TGTGCCAGCAGCAACTCCCTCGGATATAGCTCCTACAATGAGCAGTTCTTC.

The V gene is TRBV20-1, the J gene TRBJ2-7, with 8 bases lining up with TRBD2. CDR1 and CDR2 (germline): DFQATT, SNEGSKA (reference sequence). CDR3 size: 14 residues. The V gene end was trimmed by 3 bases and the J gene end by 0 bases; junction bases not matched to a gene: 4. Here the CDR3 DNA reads TGCAGTGCTAGTTCCAGCGGGAGCTCCTACGAGCAGTACTTC. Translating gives CSASSSGSSYEQYF.

The CDR3 bases are TGTGCCAGCAAGGATGGCGGGGCGGGTAACTATGGCTACACCTTC. Protein: CASKDGGAGNYGYTF. This sequence joins TRBV12-3 or TRBV12-4 and TRBJ1-2; weak D call: TRBD1 (5 bases). This CDR3 is built from 15 residues. V was pared by 7 bases and J by 1 base, with 16 bases between.

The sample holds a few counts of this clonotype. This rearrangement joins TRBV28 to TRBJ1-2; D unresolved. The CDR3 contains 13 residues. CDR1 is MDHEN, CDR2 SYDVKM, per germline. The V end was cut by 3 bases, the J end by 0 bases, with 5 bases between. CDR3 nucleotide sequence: TGTGCCAGCAGTTTCGAGGCTAACTATGGCTACACCTTC. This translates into CASSFEANYGYTF.

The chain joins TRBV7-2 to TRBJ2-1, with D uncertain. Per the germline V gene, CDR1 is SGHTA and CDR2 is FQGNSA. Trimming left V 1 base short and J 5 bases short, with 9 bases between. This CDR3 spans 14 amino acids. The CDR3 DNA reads TGTGCCAGCAGCTTAGGTCCCAATAACAATGAGCAGTTCTTC. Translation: CASSLGPNNNEQFF. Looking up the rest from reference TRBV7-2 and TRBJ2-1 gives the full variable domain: GAGVSQSPSNKVTEKGKDVELRCDPISGHTALYWYRQSLGQGLEFLIYFQGNSAPDKSGLPSDRFSAERTGGSVSTLTIQRTQQEDSAVYLCASSLGPNNNEQFFGPGTRLTVL.

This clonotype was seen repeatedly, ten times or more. The CDR3 protein is CAISGWTGGRTDTQYF. The CDR3 nucleotides are TGTGCCATCAGTGGTTGGACTGGAGGACGGACAGATACGCAGTATTTT. V is TRBV10-3 and J is TRBJ2-3, with a possible D match to TRBD2 (5 bases). V lost 4 bases and J 3 bases, leaving 17 bases between the germline ends. In germline, CDR1 is ENHRY, CDR2 SYGVKD. This CDR3 spans 16 amino acids.

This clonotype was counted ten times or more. Written as DNA, the CDR3 is TGTGCCATCAGTGTGTCACTAGCGGAAGAGACCCAGTACTTC. It translates to CAISVSLAEETQYF. The chain recombines TRBV10-3 with TRBJ2-5; 8 nucleotides line up with TRBD2. This CDR3 has 14 residues. After removal of 4 bases from V and 3 bases from J, the junction contained 4 bases not matched to a gene. The germline V gene encodes CDR1 ENHRY and CDR2 SYGVKD.